A selection of T cell receptor beta chains follows, all from one sample in a study of cytomegalovirus exposure and HLA in healthy donors. The table came from immunoSEQ multiplex PCR; TCRdb's copy has only in-frame clones and leaves some out. The sample has over 100,000 clones; 70% to 85% are singletons. Sequenced: PBMCs. These receptors were collected from a female donor in good health and CMV-seronegative. Both conserved end residues are part of each CDR3. Fields, in order: J gene, D gene, CDR3 length, clone size, V gene, CDR3 DNA, CDR3 protein. The D gene is left open where the match is weak. Size is stated for part of the rows, as once, few or many counts, or as a class when the clone is expanded.

TRBJ2-6 | - | 19 | - | TRBV7-8 | TGTGCCAGCAGCTCCTTATCCTCCGCCTCGGAGGCTGGGGCCAACGTCCTGACTTTC | CASSSLSSASEAGANVLTF
TRBJ1-2 | - | 15 | - | TRBV27 | TGTGCCAGCAGCCCCCCCAGGACAGCTAACTATGGCTACACCTTC | CASSPPRTANYGYTF
TRBJ1-1 | - | 12 | few | TRBV6-1 | TGTGCCAGCAGTGTCATAGGGGATGAAGCTTTCTTT | CASSVIGDEAFF
TRBJ1-4 | - | 13 | - | TRBV5-5 | TGTGCCAGCAGCTCCTCAACTAATGAAAAACTGTTTTTT | CASSSSTNEKLFF
TRBJ1-5 | - | 15 | - | TRBV6-1 | TGTGCCAGCAGGGAGGGACTATATAGCAATCAGCCCCAGCATTTT | CASREGLYSNQPQHF
TRBJ2-7 | TRBD1 | 15 | - | TRBV25-1 | TGTGCCAGCAGTGACGCAAACAGGGGCTCCTACGAGCAGTACTTC | CASSDANRGSYEQYF
TRBJ2-7 | - | 15 | - | TRBV5-4 | TGTGCCAGCAGCTTGACGGGGGGCCTGTCCTACGAGCAGTACTTC | CASSLTGGLSYEQYF
TRBJ2-7 | - | 14 | - | TRBV19 | TGTGCCAGTAGTTCTAGCCTAGGATCCTACGAGCAGTACTTC | CASSSSLGSYEQYF
TRBJ2-2 | - | 14 | - | TRBV27 | TGTGCCAGCAGTCGGGGAGGCAACACCGGGGAGCTGTTTTTT | CASSRGGNTGELFF
TRBJ2-3 | - | 15 | - | TRBV4-3 | TGCGCCAGCAGCCAAACCGACACGGGCACAGATACGCAGTATTTT | CASSQTDTGTDTQYF
TRBJ1-2 | - | 12 | - | TRBV28 | TGTGCCAGCAGCCAACAGGGTTGGGGCTACACCTTC | CASSQQGWGYTF
TRBJ2-1 | TRBD2 | 16 | - | TRBV5-4 | TGTGCCAGCAGCTCTGGACTAGCGGGAGTCTACAATGAGCAGTTCTTC | CASSSGLAGVYNEQFF
TRBJ1-4 | - | 14 | - | TRBV7-3 | TGTGCCAGCAGCCACGACGGTGGAGATGAAAAACTGTTTTTT | CASSHDGGDEKLFF
TRBJ2-2 | - | 15 | once | TRBV7-6 | TGTGCCAGCAGCCACGGACAGGGAGGGACCGGGGAGCTGTTTTTT | CASSHGQGGTGELFF
TRBJ1-4 | - | 12 | few | TRBV7-9 | TGTGCCAGCAGCTTTTTGGGTACAGAACTGTTTTTT | CASSFLGTELFF
TRBJ1-1 | TRBD1 | 18 | - | TRBV5-1 | TGCGCCAGCAGCTTGGTAGCGCAGGGGGCCGGGGTGAACACTGAAGCTTTCTTT | CASSLVAQGAGVNTEAFF
TRBJ2-1 | - | 14 | - | TRBV15 | TGTGCCACCAGCCCGCGGAACTCCTACAATGAGCAGTTCTTC | CATSPRNSYNEQFF
TRBJ2-3 | - | 14 | once | TRBV4-1 | TGCGCCAGCAGCCAAGTACCAGGCTCTTATACGCAGTATTTT | CASSQVPGSYTQYF
TRBJ2-1 | TRBD2 | 14 | - | TRBV19 | TGTGCCAGTAGTATAGAGCAACTAGCGGCTGAGCAGTTCTTC | CASSIEQLAAEQFF
TRBJ2-5 | TRBD1 | 14 | - | TRBV5-1 | TGCGCCAGCAGCTCAGGACAGGTCCAAGAGACCCAGTACTTC | CASSSGQVQETQYF